These 25 T cell receptor beta chains were sequenced from one sample in a study of T cell responses to AZD1222 COVID-19 vaccine. Assay used: immunoSEQ multiplex PCR; TCRdb lists only in-frame clones, some missing. The repertoire holds some 120,000 clones, with around 89% as singletons. This specimen was peripheral blood, taken on day 0 of AZD1222 vaccination. These receptors were taken from an adult in good health.

V usage is TRBV7-8 and J usage is TRBJ2-2; D is possibly TRBD1 (5 bases). This CDR3 has 17 residues. The germline V and J ends were trimmed by 4 bases and 4 bases, with 19 bases remaining between them. CDR1 SGHVS and CDR2 FQNEAQ come from the germline V gene. DNA for the CDR3: TGTGCCAGCAGCTACGTGGTAGGCCAGGGTGGCACCGGGGAGCTGTTTTTT. It codes for CASSYVVGQGGTGELFF.

This clone was detected a few times. The chain uses TRBV19 and TRBJ1-5, with TRBD1 identical over 10 bases. J was trimmed by 6 bases and V by 5 bases; bases with no gene match: 4. Germline assignment: CDR1 LNHDA and CDR2 SQIVND (reference sequence). The CDR3 consists of 14 residues. This CDR3 is CASSAGQGGQPQHF. CDR3 sequence (DNA): TGTGCCAGTAGTGCCGGACAGGGGGGTCAGCCCCAGCATTTT. Full variable domain (remainder filled in from reference TRBV19 and TRBJ1-5): DGGITQSPKYLFRKEGQNVTLSCEQNLNHDAMYWYRQDPGQGLRLIYYSQIVNDFQKGDIAEGYSVSREKKESFPLTVTSAQKNPTAFYLCASSAGQGGQPQHFGDGTRLSIL.

The chain links TRBV10-3 to TRBJ2-7; the D is unclear. CDR1 is ENHRY and CDR2 is SYGVKD in the germline V gene. The germline V and J ends were trimmed by 4 bases and 6 bases, with 7 bases remaining between them. This CDR3 is 11 amino acids long. DNA for the CDR3: TGTGCCATCAGTGGACCAGGCGAGCAGTACTTC. Its protein is CAISGPGEQYF.

This rearrangement joins TRBV3-1 (or the pseudogene TRBV3-2) to TRBJ1-1; D uncertain. In germline, CDR1 is LGHDT, CDR2 YNNKEL (reference sequence). V lost 1 base, J lost 6 bases, and 15 bases lay in between. This CDR3 has 15 residues. The CDR3 sequence: CASSQVLTSGAEAFF. The DNA for the CDR3 is TGTGCCAGCAGCCAAGTATTGACTTCGGGCGCTGAAGCTTTCTTT.

The CDR3 loop reads CASRDRAIYGYTF. The CDR3 DNA is TGCGCCAGCAGAGACAGGGCGATCTATGGCTACACCTTC. V is TRBV10-2 and J is TRBJ1-2; 7 nucleotides match TRBD1. The CDR3 consists of 13 residues. Germline CDR1 is WSHSY and CDR2 is SAAADI. J lost 4 bases, V lost 6 bases, and 5 bases had no gene match.

In this sample, this clone turned up once. V usage is TRBV5-1 and J usage is TRBJ2-5, with 14 bases matching TRBD2. V dropped 4 bases and J dropped 4; count of bases not matched to a gene: 6. CDR1 is SGHRS, CDR2 YFSETQ, per germline. The CDR3 sequence is 16 residues long. CDR3 in DNA: TGCGCCAGCAGCCCGTCGACTAGCGGGGGGGCAGAGACCCAGTACTTC. Encoded protein: CASSPSTSGGAETQYF.

This sequence joins TRBV6-1 and TRBJ1-5; D is undetermined. There are 13 residues in the CDR3. Germline V gives CDR1 MNHNS, CDR2 SASEGT. Deletions cut 2 bases from V and 5 bases from J, with 7 bases between. The CDR3: CASSERPYQPQHF. In DNA, the CDR3 is TGTGCCAGCAGTGAACGGCCTTATCAGCCCCAGCATTTT.

The chain recombines TRBV18 with TRBJ1-2; D is ambiguous. The ends were cut back, 3 bases at V and 4 bases at J, with 9 bases in the middle. Looked up from germline, CDR1 is KGHSH and CDR2 is LQKENI. The CDR3 loop spans 13 amino acids. The CDR3, as DNA: TGTGCCAGCTCACCCGAACAGCGCTATGGCTACACCTTC. Its protein is CASSPEQRYGYTF.

V and J are TRBV6-5 and TRBJ2-7; no clear D. Germline CDR1 MNHEY, CDR2 SVGAGI. The V end was cut by 6 bases, the J end by 6 bases, with 6 bases between. The CDR3 extends over 10 amino acids. The CDR3 is CASSNGEQYF. The CDR3 DNA is TGTGCCAGCAGCAATGGCGAGCAGTACTTC.

This chain links TRBV7-2 with TRBJ1-2; D is undetermined. The germline V and J ends were trimmed by 5 bases and 8 bases, with 15 bases remaining between them. Germline V gene sequence: CDR1 SGHTA, CDR2 FQGNSA. There are 13 residues in the CDR3. The CDR3: CASSPKTYGGYTF. The CDR3 DNA sequence: TGTGCCAGCAGCCCGAAGACATATGGGGGCTACACCTTC.

The CDR3 reads CASSPAKGGDQPQHF. CDR3 DNA sequence: TGTGCCAGCTCACCAGCGAAGGGCGGCGATCAGCCCCAGCATTTT. The rearrangement joins TRBV18 to TRBJ1-5; no firm D call. CDR1 is KGHSH and CDR2 is LQKENI in the germline V gene. The CDR3 consists of 15 residues. Trimming took 2 bases from V and 5 from J, leaving 13 bases between them.

V and J are TRBV5-6 and TRBJ1-2, with TRBD1 identical over 9 bases. The CDR3 has 16 residues. The trim removed 1 base at V and 3 bases at J, leaving 7 bases unmatched. Germline V gives CDR1 SGHDT, CDR2 YYEEEE. CDR3 DNA sequence: TGTGCCAGCAGCTTGTTCGGGACAGGGCAGGACTATGGCTACACCTTC. Translation: CASSLFGTGQDYGYTF.

The V and J genes are TRBV9 and TRBJ1-1; D may be TRBD1 (5 bases). The CDR3 runs 15 residues. Looked up from germline, CDR1 is SGDLS and CDR2 is YYNGEE. Deletions cut 2 bases from V and 3 bases from J, with 14 bases between. Here the CDR3 DNA reads TGTGCCAGCAGCGTCCGGGACGGGACTGACACTGAAGCTTTCTTT. Residues: CASSVRDGTDTEAFF.

This clone showed up just once. The chain is built from TRBV7-9 and TRBJ2-3; no reliable D call. Between the trimmed V and J ends, which lost 3 bases and 3 bases, there was a span of 7 bases. The CDR3 extends over 13 amino acids. Germline values: CDR1 SEHNR, CDR2 FQNEAQ (reference sequence). The CDR3 sequence is CASSFPITDTQYF. CDR3 sequence (DNA): TGTGCCAGCAGCTTCCCAATAACAGATACGCAGTATTTT.

The rearrangement links TRBV9 to TRBJ2-2; unclear D gene. Deletions cut 4 bases from V and 5 bases from J, with 6 bases between. The CDR3 consists of 12 residues. Looked up from germline, CDR1 is SGDLS and CDR2 is YYNGEE. CDR3 nucleotide sequence: TGTGCCAGCAGCTTAGGGACCGGGGAGCTGTTTTTT. Protein product: CASSLGTGELFF.

The CDR3 DNA follows: TGTGCCAGCAGTGACCCCGTGTGGGGTCAAGAAAAACTGTTTTTT. Protein product: CASSDPVWGQEKLFF. This chain uses TRBV6-4 with TRBJ1-4, with D hard to call. This CDR3 spans 15 amino acids. The ends were cut back, 2 bases at V and 8 bases at J, with 15 bases in the middle. Germline values: CDR1 MRHNA, CDR2 SNTAGT.

The chain has TRBV10-3 and TRBJ2-3; 8 bases line up with TRBD2. Germline-derived CDR1 and CDR2 are ENHRY and SYGVKD. The CDR3 totals 15 residues. Losses at the gene ends were 4 bases for V and 4 bases for J; bases not matched to a gene: 7. The CDR3 bases are TGTGCCATCAGTGGGCCAGCGGGGGTATCAGATACGCAGTATTTT. Residues: CAISGPAGVSDTQYF.

The rearrangement uses TRBV3-1 (or the pseudogene TRBV3-2) and TRBJ2-1, with D perhaps being TRBD1 or TRBD2 (5 bases each). Germline V CDR1 and CDR2: LGHDT, YNNKEL (reference sequence). CDR3 length equals 15 residues. V lost 5 bases and J 7 bases, leaving 18 bases between the germline ends. The CDR3 loop reads CASSVDPGPRNEQFF. CDR3 in DNA: TGTGCCAGCAGCGTGGACCCGGGACCGAGAAATGAGCAGTTCTTC.

V and J are TRBV15 and TRBJ1-2, with D tentatively TRBD1 (5 bases). Looked up from germline, CDR1 is LNHNV and CDR2 is YYDKDF (reference sequence). The CDR3 extends over 14 amino acids. V was pared by 3 bases and J by 1 base, with 9 bases between. The CDR3 DNA reads TGTGCCACCAGCAGGGCCGGGGGTAACTATGGCTACACCTTC. The encoded protein is CATSRAGGNYGYTF.

This chain links TRBV29-1 with TRBJ2-1; 8 bases are shared with TRBD1. The CDR3 has 12 amino acids. Germline CDR1 SQVTM, CDR2 ANQGSEA. V shed 7 bases, J shed 6 bases, and the junction held 5 bases outside the gene matches. In DNA form, the CDR3 reads TGCAGCGCCGGGACAGGTGTCAATGAGCAGTTCTTC. This sequence encodes CSAGTGVNEQFF.

This clone was counted only a few times. The chain is built from TRBV9 and TRBJ2-7; D is tentatively TRBD1 or TRBD2 (5 bases each). The CDR3 has 13 amino acids. V shed 5 bases and J shed 0 bases, with 9 bases lying between them. Germline CDR1 reads SGDLS; CDR2 reads YYNGEE. Here the CDR3 DNA reads TGTGCCAGCAGTAGGGACGTCTCCTACGAGCAGTACTTC. It specifies CASSRDVSYEQYF.

This clone was picked up one time. In DNA, the CDR3 is TGTGCCAGCAGTCCCCGTAAGGGGACCTATGGCTACACCTTC. It translates to CASSPRKGTYGYTF. V gene TRBV6-6 combines with J gene TRBJ1-2, with D maybe TRBD1 (5 bases). The CDR3 runs 14 residues. The V gene's germline CDR1 is MNHNY and CDR2 SVGAGI (reference sequence). Trimming pared 5 bases from V and 4 bases from J, leaving 14 bases between.

The chain is built from TRBV6-1 and TRBJ2-2; D uncertain. CDR1 is MNHNS, CDR2 SASEGT, per germline. The CDR3 covers 15 residues. Trimming took 0 bases from V and 1 from J, leaving 6 bases between them. The CDR3, as DNA: TGTGCCAGCAGTGAAGCGCAAGTGAACACCGGGGAGCTGTTTTTT. It is translated as CASSEAQVNTGELFF.

V gene TRBV23-1 combines with J gene TRBJ1-1, with D hard to call. TRBV23-1 falls under the ORF class, with uncertain function. V was pared by 1 base and J by 1 base, with 7 bases between. This CDR3 is 14 amino acids long. The CDR3 bases are TGCGCCAGCAGTCAATATAAAGAGAACACTGAAGCTTTCTTT. The encoded protein is CASSQYKENTEAFF.

The gene calls are TRBV3-1 (or the pseudogene TRBV3-2) and TRBJ1-1; the D gene is possibly TRBD1 (6 bases). CDR3 length: 14 residues. Germline CDR1 is LGHDT and CDR2 is YNNKEL (reference sequence). Trimming pared 0 bases from V and 3 bases from J, leaving 8 bases between. CDR3 in DNA: TGTGCCAGCAGCCAAGATAGGGGGGACACTGAAGCTTTCTTT. It yields the protein CASSQDRGDTEAFF.